This note documents a single TCR beta chain sequence. Sequencing was performed with immunoSEQ multiplex PCR; in TCRdb, only in-frame clones are kept and a portion is missing. The sample records some 310,000 clones, around 86% being singletons. The data belong to a study of blood T cell repertoires in COVID-19. V was cut by 2 bases and J by 5 bases, with 9 bases left in between. The CDR3 covers 13 residues. Specimen: peripheral blood. The chain carries TRBV12-3 or TRBV12-4 and TRBJ2-5; D not resolved. The TCR originated in a man aged 45-65 years with active or convalescent COVID-19. CDR3 in DNA: TGTGCCAGCAGTTTATACGGGTGGGAGACCCAGTACTTC. This gives the protein CASSLYGWETQYF.